The TCR beta chain described here comes from a study of blood T cell repertoires in COVID-19. Original handling: Reference gene primer amplification gave nucleated cell count estimates. Some clones are missing from TCRdb's copy, which holds only in-frame ones; the method was immunoSEQ multiplex PCR. That table furnishes V, J and clone size, whereas the DNA furnished D and trimming. Of around 150,000 clones listed, 76% were seen once; the top ten hold about 3.9%. The CDR3 has 15 amino acids. Trimming pared 2 bases from V and 4 bases from J, leaving 11 bases between. Per germline, CDR1 SGHTA and CDR2 FQGNSA.

V gene TRBV7-2 combines with J gene TRBJ2-2, with D hard to call. The receptor was derived from a man aged 55 to 70 with acute or convalescent COVID-19. Sequencing used peripheral blood. This CDR3 is CASSLTPGSTGELFF. Here the CDR3 DNA reads TGTGCCAGCAGCTTAACCCCAGGTAGCACCGGGGAGCTGTTTTTT.